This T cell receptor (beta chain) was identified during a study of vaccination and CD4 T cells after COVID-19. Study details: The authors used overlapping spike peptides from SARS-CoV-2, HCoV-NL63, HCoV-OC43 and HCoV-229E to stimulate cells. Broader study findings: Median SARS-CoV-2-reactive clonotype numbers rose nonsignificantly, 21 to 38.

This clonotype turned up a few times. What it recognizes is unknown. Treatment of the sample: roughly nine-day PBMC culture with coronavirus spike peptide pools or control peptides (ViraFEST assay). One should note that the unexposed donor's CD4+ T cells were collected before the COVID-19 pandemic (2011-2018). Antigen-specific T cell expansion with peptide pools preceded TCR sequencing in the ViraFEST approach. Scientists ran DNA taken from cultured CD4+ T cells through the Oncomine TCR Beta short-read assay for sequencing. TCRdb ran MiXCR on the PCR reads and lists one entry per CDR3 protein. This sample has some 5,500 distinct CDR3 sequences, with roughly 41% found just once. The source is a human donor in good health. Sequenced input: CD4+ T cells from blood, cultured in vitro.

The CDR3 coding sequence is TGTGCCAGCAGTTGGACAGATTCCAATTCACCCCTCCACTTT. Its protein product is CASSWTDSNSPLHF. V is TRBV27 and J is TRBJ1-6; maybe TRBD1 (6 bases). This CDR3 is built from 14 residues. The V gene lost 4 bases and the J gene lost 7 bases, with 11 bases spanning the gap. CDR1 is MNHEY, CDR2 SMNVEV, per germline (reference sequence).